Following are 13 T cell receptor beta chains from one sample sequenced in a study of shared clonotypes between healthy human individuals. Libraries were prepared by immunoSEQ multiplex PCR; TCRdb keeps only in-frame clonotypes and omits some of them. The sample contains 300,000 or so clones, approximately 79% of which appear only once. Material: memory CD4+ T cells sorted from blood. The subset is: CD45RA-negative fraction. The receptor source for this set is a man under 40 in good health.

The chain links TRBV30 to TRBJ1-3; the D is unclear. Looked up from germline, CDR1 is GTSNPN and CDR2 is SVGIG (reference sequence). CDR3 length equals 13 residues. Trimming removed 2 bases from V and 0 bases from J, with 5 bases in between. The DNA for the CDR3 is TGTGCCTGGAGTCCCCCCTCTGGAAACACCATATATTTT. Its translation is CAWSPPSGNTIYF.

Comment on this clone: Other DNA variants within this sample encode the same CDR3. The chain links TRBV18 to TRBJ1-5; 9 positions agree with TRBD1. The germline gives CDR1 KGHSH, CDR2 LQKENI. V gave up 4 bases and J gave up 1 base; unmatched junction bases: 2. CDR3 size: 15 residues. The CDR3 DNA follows: TGTGCCAGCTCACTCGGGACAGGGAGCAATCAGCCCCAGCATTTT. Translation: CASSLGTGSNQPQHF.

The chain combines TRBV6-1 with TRBJ2-7; 8 nucleotides line up with TRBD1. Germline V CDR1 and CDR2: MNHNS, SASEGT. The CDR3 is 14 amino acids. The ends lost 6 bases at V and 2 bases at J; junction bases unmatched: 6. In nucleotides, the CDR3 is TGTGCCAGCAGCGCGGACAGGGTCACCTACGAGCAGTACTTC. Its protein is CASSADRVTYEQYF.

The chain links TRBV7-8 to TRBJ2-7; 10 bases are a match to TRBD1. CDR1 and CDR2 (germline): SGHVS, FQNEAQ. This CDR3 region has 15 residues. V lost 0 bases and J lost 3; bases outside the gene matches: 2. The CDR3 region is CASSLAGTGDYEQYF. CDR3 in DNA: TGTGCCAGCAGCTTAGCGGGGACAGGGGACTACGAGCAGTACTTC.

The CDR3 spells CASSSVVSYEQYF. CDR3 sequence (DNA): TGTGCCAGCAGCTCCGTGGTATCCTACGAGCAGTACTTC. The V gene is TRBV28, the J gene TRBJ2-7, with D unresolved. With 6 bases removed from V and 1 base from J, the gap between germline ends came to 10 bases. The germline gives CDR1 MDHEN, CDR2 SYDVKM. The CDR3 is 13 amino acids.

This chain links TRBV2 with TRBJ2-2, with D perhaps TRBD2 (6 bases). Germline assignment: CDR1 SNHLY and CDR2 FYNNEI. V was clipped by 7 bases and J by 6 bases, with 18 bases between them. The CDR3 runs 15 residues. This chain's CDR3 is CASMKLLAGAGELFF. The CDR3 bases are TGTGCCAGCATGAAATTACTAGCTGGAGCCGGGGAGCTGTTTTTT.

The chain carries TRBV5-1 and TRBJ2-7; D remains ambiguous. V lost 3 bases, J lost 7 bases, and 14 bases lay in between. The CDR3 spans 13 residues. Germline V CDR1 and CDR2: SGHRS, YFSETQ. CDR3 residues: CASSSPPKLEQYF. The CDR3 DNA follows: TGCGCCAGCAGCTCCCCCCCCAAACTAGAGCAGTACTTC.

V gene TRBV7-3 combines with J gene TRBJ2-3; 8 bases match TRBD1. V lost 5 bases to trimming and J lost 0 bases; unmatched junction nucleotides: 4. The CDR3 length is 15 residues. From germline, CDR1 is SGHTA and CDR2 FQGTGA. The DNA for the CDR3 is TGTGCCAGCAGCCGACGGACAGGGAGCACAGATACGCAGTATTTT. This codes for CASSRRTGSTDTQYF.

This clone appeared a few times. The V gene is TRBV28, the J gene TRBJ1-1; D perhaps matches TRBD1 (5 bases). V lost 7 bases, J lost 0 bases, and 21 bases lay in between. Germline V gene data show CDR1 as MDHEN and CDR2 as SYDVKM. This CDR3 is 17 amino acids long. The CDR3, as DNA: TGTGCCAGCATCCCAGGAGGGGTAGCCAGACTGAACACTGAAGCTTTCTTT. Translating gives CASIPGGVARLNTEAFF.

The chain recombines TRBV9 with TRBJ2-3; 8 bases are a match to TRBD2. The CDR3 totals 18 residues. Germline assignment: CDR1 SGDLS and CDR2 YYNGEE. Trimming removed 0 bases from V and 0 bases from J; junction bases left unmatched: 9. The CDR3 loop is CASSVGSGRGRSTDTQYF. The CDR3 DNA reads TGTGCCAGCAGCGTAGGAAGCGGGAGAGGGCGCAGCACAGATACGCAGTATTTT.

In DNA, the CDR3 is TGCGCCAGCAGCCAAACCGGGACTAGGGACACCGGGGAGCTGTTTTTT. Translation gives CASSQTGTRDTGELFF. The chain couples TRBV5-1 to TRBJ2-2, with TRBD2 matching over 8 bases. The CDR3 consists of 16 residues. V trimming: 4 bases; J trimming: 3 bases; junction bases outside the gene matches: 8. Germline assignment: CDR1 SGHRS and CDR2 YFSETQ.

The chain links TRBV7-9 to TRBJ2-7, with no clear D. V lost 5 bases and J 4 bases, leaving 24 bases between the germline ends. The germline V gene has CDR1 SEHNR and CDR2 FQNEAQ (reference sequence). The CDR3 has 17 residues. The CDR3 region has the DNA TGTGCCAGCAGCCAAGACCGTGTATGGCACCTGAGGTACGAGCAGTACTTC. Its protein is CASSQDRVWHLRYEQYF.

In this sample, this clone turned up a few times. The CDR3 DNA follows: TGTGCCAGCAGCTTAGCCGGGTCAGATACGCAGTATTTT. Amino acids: CASSLAGSDTQYF. V is TRBV7-3 and J is TRBJ2-3; no definite D call. CDR3 length equals 13 residues. Germline CDR1 SGHTA, CDR2 FQGTGA. Trimming left V 2 bases short and J 4 bases short, with 7 bases between. The full variable domain, with the rest looked up from reference TRBV7-3 and TRBJ2-3, is GAGVSQTPSNKVTEKGKYVELRCDPISGHTALYWYRQSLGQGPEFLIYFQGTGAADDSGLPNDRFFAVRPEGSVSTLKIQRTERGDSAVYLCASSLAGSDTQYFGPGTRLTVL.